Only a few counts were recorded for the clone carrying this T cell receptor (beta chain). The CDR3 length is 12 residues. Germline V gene sequence: CDR1 SGHTA, CDR2 FQGNSA. V was shortened by 4 bases and J by 3 bases, with 4 bases between the two germline ends. Profiled with immunoSEQ multiplex PCR; TCRdb holds only in-frame clones, not every one. This repertoire shows 120,000 or so clones, approximately 80% found once; its top ten account for 16%. This sample was taken from a study of blood T cell repertoires in COVID-19. The chain combines TRBV7-2 with TRBJ1-5, with D hard to call. The TCR was taken from a woman in her sixties with acute or convalescent COVID-19. The sequenced material came from peripheral blood. CDR3 sequence (DNA): TGTGCCAGCAGCTCCGTCAATCAGCCCCAGCATTTT. Its protein is CASSSVNQPQHF.